The rows below give T cell receptor beta chains drawn from one sample of a study of blood T cell repertoires in COVID-19. Clones were read by immunoSEQ multiplex PCR, and TCRdb kept only the in-frame ones, dropping some. Seen here are 310,000 or so clones, around 89% observed once, and the top ten hold roughly 1.6%. The sequenced material came from PBMCs or T cells enriched from blood (not recorded which). These receptors all stem from a woman under 30 with acute COVID-19. The CDR3 runs from the conserved cysteine through the conserved F or W. Fields, in order: clone size, V gene, J gene, D gene, CDR3 DNA, CDR3 protein. A D gene is named only where the DNA matches it firmly. Size is stated for part of the rows, as once, few or many counts, or as a class when the clone is expanded.

-,TRBV11-2,TRBJ1-3,-,TGTGCCAGCAGCTTAGATCACAGGCAAGCTTCTGGAAACACCATATATTTT,CASSLDHRQASGNTIYF
few,TRBV7-2,TRBJ2-5,-,TGTGCCAGCAGCCACGTATGGGCATCGGGATCGGAGACCCAGTACTTC,CASSHVWASGSETQYF
few,TRBV6-4,TRBJ2-2,-,TGTGCCAGCAGTTCGGGAGCTCACACCGGGGAGCTGTTTTTT,CASSSGAHTGELFF
-,TRBV5-8,TRBJ1-5,TRBD1,TGTGCCAGCAGCGCGGGACAGAGCAATCAGCCCCAGCATTTT,CASSAGQSNQPQHF
once,TRBV28,TRBJ1-3,TRBD1,TGTGCCAGCAGTGCGACAGGGGCAGGAAACACCATATATTTT,CASSATGAGNTIYF
-,TRBV4-2,TRBJ2-1,TRBD2,TGTGCCAGCAGCCAAGATTGGCCTAGCGGGACGAGCTCCTACAATGAGCAGTTCTTC,CASSQDWPSGTSSYNEQFF
-,TRBV29-1,TRBJ1-1,TRBD1,TGCAGCGTTGGGGACAGGGGAGATAACACTGAAGCTTTCTTT,CSVGDRGDNTEAFF
-,TRBV27,TRBJ1-2,-,TGTGCCAGCAGTCCGACCGGAGGGGGGGCTAAGGGCTACACCTTC,CASSPTGGGAKGYTF
-,TRBV11-1,TRBJ2-7,-,TGTGCCAGCAGCTATAGCGGAAACTACGAGCAGTACTTC,CASSYSGNYEQYF
-,TRBV19,TRBJ2-1,TRBD2,TGTGCCAGTAGCGGGGGGGGACTAGCGGGAGGGCCGGTTGAGCAGTTCTTC,CASSGGGLAGGPVEQFF
once,TRBV28,TRBJ1-3,-,TGTGCCAGCAGCACTGACAAAGCGGCTGGAAACACCATATATTTT,CASSTDKAAGNTIYF